The sample holds many counts of the clone carrying this T cell receptor beta chain. Germline CDR1 and CDR2: MNHEY and SVGAGI. The CDR3 runs to 17 residues. V lost 8 bases and J 1 base, leaving 21 bases between the germline ends. The data stem from a study of T cells in Graves' hyperthyroidism and ophthalmopathy. Amplification targeted TCR beta CDR3 regions from RNA transcripts. Using the HTBI primer set, a first-round RT-PCR was run on the TCR CDR3. Each CDR3 protein gets one entry after TCRdb re-called the multiplex PCR reads with MiXCR. The repertoire has some 510,000 distinct CDR3 sequences, less than 25% of them found once; the top ten carry about 25%.

This TCR was sampled from a man younger than 30 with Graves' hyperthyroidism. Sequences were obtained from blood. V gene TRBV6-5 combines with J gene TRBJ1-5; no clear D. This CDR3 reads CASCSRVGLESNQPQHF. The DNA of the CDR3 is TGTGCCAGCTGTTCGAGGGTTGGGTTGGAAAGCAATCAGCCCCAGCATTTT.